This T cell receptor (beta chain) emerged from a study of blood T cell repertoires in COVID-19. Study overall: T cells, B-cell-depleted T cells, or PBMCs provided the cDNA or gDNA that served as material.

Germline lookup yields CDR1 SGHRS and CDR2 YFSETQ. The ends were cut back, 4 bases at V and 0 bases at J, with 14 bases in the middle. The CDR3 has 16 amino acids. Seattle cases were enrolled at active infection and followed longitudinally. How the authors handled the data: The assay estimated nucleated cells by amplifying reference gene primers. Only in-frame clones appear in the TCRdb table, and some are missing; sequencing was by immunoSEQ multiplex PCR. Clone size and the V and J calls come from that table; the DNA yielded D and trimming. Of 80,000 to 100,000 clones in the sample, 74% are singletons; the top ten hold roughly 3.9%.

Sequenced material: peripheral blood. V is TRBV5-1 and J is TRBJ1-3; D gene unclear. This sequence was found in a man aged 70-80 years with COVID-19, enrolled during active disease. Here the CDR3 reads CASSLSFRSSGNTIYF. The CDR3 region has the DNA TGCGCCAGCAGCCTATCTTTTCGGAGCTCTGGAAACACCATATATTTT.